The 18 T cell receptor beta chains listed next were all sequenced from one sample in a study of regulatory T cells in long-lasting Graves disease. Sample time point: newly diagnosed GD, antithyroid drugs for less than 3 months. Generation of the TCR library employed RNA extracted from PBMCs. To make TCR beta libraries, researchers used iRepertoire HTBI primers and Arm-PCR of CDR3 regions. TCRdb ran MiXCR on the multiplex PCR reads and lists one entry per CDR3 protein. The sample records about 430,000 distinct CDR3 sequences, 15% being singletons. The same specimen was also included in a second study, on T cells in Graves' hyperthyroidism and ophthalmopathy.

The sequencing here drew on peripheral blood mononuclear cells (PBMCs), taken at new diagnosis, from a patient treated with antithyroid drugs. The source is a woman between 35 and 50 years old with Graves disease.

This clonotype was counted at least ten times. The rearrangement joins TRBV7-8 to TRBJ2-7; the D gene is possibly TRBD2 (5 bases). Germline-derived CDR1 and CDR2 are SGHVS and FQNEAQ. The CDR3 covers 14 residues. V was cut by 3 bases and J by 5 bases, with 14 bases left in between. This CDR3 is CASSLDLVLDEQYF. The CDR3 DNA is TGTGCCAGCAGCTTGGACTTGGTGTTGGACGAGCAGTACTTC. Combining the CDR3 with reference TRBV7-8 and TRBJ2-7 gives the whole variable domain GAGVSQSPRYKVAKRGQDVALRCDPISGHVSLFWYQQALGQGPEFLTYFQNEAQLDKSGLPSDRFFAERPEGSVSTLKIQRTQQEDSAVYLCASSLDLVLDEQYFGPGTRLTVT.

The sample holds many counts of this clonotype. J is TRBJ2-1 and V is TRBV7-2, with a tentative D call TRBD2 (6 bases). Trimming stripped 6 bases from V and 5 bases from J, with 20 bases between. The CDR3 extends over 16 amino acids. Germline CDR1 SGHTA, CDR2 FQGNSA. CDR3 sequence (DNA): TGTGCCAGCAGTTCTCACGGGACTCCTTTCGACAATGAGCAGTTCTTC. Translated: CASSSHGTPFDNEQFF.

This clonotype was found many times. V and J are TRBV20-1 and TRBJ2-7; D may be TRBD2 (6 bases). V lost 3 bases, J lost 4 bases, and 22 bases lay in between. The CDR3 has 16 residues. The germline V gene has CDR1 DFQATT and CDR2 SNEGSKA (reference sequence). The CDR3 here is CSASRGIGKNPYEQYF. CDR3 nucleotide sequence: TGCAGTGCTAGCCGGGGGATCGGGAAGAATCCGTACGAGCAGTACTTC.

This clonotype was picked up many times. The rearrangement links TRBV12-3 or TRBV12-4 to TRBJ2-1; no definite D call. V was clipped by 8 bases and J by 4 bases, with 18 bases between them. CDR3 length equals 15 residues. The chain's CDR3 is CASSPKGGRYNEQFF. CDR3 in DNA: TGTGCCAGCTCCCCCAAGGGCGGTAGATACAATGAGCAGTTCTTC.

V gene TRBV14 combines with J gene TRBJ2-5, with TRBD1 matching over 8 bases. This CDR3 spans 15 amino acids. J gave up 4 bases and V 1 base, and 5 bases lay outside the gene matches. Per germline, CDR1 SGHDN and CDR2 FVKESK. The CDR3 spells CASSQAVTGGETQYF. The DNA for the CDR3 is TGTGCCAGCAGCCAAGCGGTCACAGGGGGAGAGACCCAGTACTTC.

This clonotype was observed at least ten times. The chain's CDR3 is CASGLVISTLQGKSTNEKLFF. The CDR3 nucleotides are TGTGCTAGTGGTTTGGTAATTAGTACGTTACAGGGGAAATCAACTAATGAAAAACTGTTTTTT. The V and J genes are TRBV12-5 and TRBJ1-4; 7 bases are shared with TRBD1. The CDR3 sequence is 21 residues long. J lost 0 bases, V lost 0 bases, and 16 bases had no gene match. The germline V gene encodes CDR1 LGHNT and CDR2 FRNRAP.

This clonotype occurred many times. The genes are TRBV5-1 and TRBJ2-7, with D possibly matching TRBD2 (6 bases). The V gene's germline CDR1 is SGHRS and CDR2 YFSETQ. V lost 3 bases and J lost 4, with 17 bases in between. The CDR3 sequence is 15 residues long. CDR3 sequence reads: CASSSQEGTRYEQYF. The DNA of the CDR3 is TGCGCCAGCAGCTCACAGGAGGGGACTCGATACGAGCAGTACTTC.

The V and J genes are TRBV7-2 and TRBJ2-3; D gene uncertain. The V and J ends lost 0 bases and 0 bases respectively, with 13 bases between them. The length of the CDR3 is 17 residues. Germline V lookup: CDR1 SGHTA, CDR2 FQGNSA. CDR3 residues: CASSLAKVLRSTDTQYF. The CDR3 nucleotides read TGTGCCAGCAGCTTAGCGAAGGTGCTACGGAGCACAGATACGCAGTATTTT.

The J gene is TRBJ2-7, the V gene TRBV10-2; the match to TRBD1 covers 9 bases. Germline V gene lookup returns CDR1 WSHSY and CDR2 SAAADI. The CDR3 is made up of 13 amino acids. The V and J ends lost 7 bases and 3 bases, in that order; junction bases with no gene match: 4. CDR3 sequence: CASTGTGHYEQYF. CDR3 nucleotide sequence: TGCGCCAGCACCGGGACAGGGCACTACGAGCAGTACTTC.

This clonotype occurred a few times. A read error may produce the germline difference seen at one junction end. The chain's CDR3 is CAGSLGLYNEQFF. The CDR3 nucleotides are TGTGCCGGCAGCTTAGGCCTTTACAATGAGCAGTTCTTC. J is TRBJ2-1 and V is TRBV7-3; no firm D call. This CDR3 is 13 amino acids long. Per the germline V gene, CDR1 is SGHTA and CDR2 is FQGTGA.

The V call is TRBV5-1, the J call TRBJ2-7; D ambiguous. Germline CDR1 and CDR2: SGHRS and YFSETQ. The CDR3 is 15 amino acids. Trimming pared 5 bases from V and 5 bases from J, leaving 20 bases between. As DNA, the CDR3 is TGCGCCAGCAGTCGCGACCCCCCTCCTACGGACGAGCAGTACTTC. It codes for CASSRDPPPTDEQYF.

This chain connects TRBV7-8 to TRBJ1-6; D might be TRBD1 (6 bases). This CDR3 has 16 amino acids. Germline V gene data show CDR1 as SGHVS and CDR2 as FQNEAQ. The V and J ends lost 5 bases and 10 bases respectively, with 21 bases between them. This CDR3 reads CASSRERTGLYSPLHF. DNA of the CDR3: TGTGCCAGCAGCCGGGAGAGAACAGGGCTTTACTCACCCCTCCACTTT.

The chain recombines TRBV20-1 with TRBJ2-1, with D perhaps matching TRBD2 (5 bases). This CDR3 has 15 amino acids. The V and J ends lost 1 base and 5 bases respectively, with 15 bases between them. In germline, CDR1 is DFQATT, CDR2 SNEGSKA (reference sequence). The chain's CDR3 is CSARVHGWENNEQFF. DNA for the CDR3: TGCAGTGCTAGAGTTCACGGGTGGGAGAACAATGAGCAGTTCTTC.

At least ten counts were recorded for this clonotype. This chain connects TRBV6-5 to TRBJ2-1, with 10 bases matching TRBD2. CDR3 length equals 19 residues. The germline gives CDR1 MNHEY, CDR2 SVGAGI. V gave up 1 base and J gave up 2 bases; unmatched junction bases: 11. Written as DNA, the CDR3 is TGTGCCAGCAGTTACTTTCCCAGCGGGAGGGCCGCGGCCTACAATGAGCAGTTCTTC. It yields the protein CASSYFPSGRAAAYNEQFF.

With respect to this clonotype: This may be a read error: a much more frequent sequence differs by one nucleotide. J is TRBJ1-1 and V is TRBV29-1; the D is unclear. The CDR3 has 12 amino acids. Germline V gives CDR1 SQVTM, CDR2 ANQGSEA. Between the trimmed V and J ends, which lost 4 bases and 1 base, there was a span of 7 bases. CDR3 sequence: CSVVETNTEAFF. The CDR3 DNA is TGCAGCGTTGTTGAAACGAACACTGAAGCTTTCTTT.

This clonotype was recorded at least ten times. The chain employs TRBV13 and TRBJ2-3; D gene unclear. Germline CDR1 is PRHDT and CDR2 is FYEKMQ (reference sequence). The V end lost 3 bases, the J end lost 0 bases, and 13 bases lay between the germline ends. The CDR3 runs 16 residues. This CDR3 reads CASSFIMHASTDTQYF. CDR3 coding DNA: TGTGCCAGCAGCTTTATCATGCATGCTAGCACAGATACGCAGTATTTT.

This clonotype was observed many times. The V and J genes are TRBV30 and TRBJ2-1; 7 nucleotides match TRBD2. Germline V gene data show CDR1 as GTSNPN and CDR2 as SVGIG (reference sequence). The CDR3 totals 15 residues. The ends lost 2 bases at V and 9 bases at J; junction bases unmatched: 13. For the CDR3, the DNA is TGTGCCTGGAGTTTCGGGATGGTAGCGGGCCTTGAGCAGTTCTTC. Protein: CAWSFGMVAGLEQFF.

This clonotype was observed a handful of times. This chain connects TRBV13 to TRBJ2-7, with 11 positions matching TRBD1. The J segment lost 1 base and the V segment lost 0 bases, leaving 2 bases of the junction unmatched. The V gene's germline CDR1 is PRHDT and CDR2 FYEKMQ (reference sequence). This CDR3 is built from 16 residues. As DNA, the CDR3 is TGTGCCAGCAGCTTAGGGGGACAGGGGGGATCCTACGAGCAGTACTTC. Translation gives CASSLGGQGGSYEQYF.